This is a list of T cell receptor beta chains from one sample in a study of blood T cells in healthy people across ages. Each CDR3 protein is one row after TCRdb ran MiXCR on the 5' RACE reads. The table has about 1.6 million distinct CDR3 sequences, roughly 32% seen once. The specimen sequenced was blood. The receptors here all came from a woman younger than 45 in good health. CDR3s include the opening cysteine and the closing phenylalanine or tryptophan. The D gene is left open where the match is weak. Rows may omit the clone size; those that give it use once, few, many or a size class.

few	TRBV7-9	TRBD1	TRBJ2-7	CASSPGTGVLKYEQYF	TGTGCCAGCAGCCCAGGGACAGGGGTCTTAAAGTACGAGCAGTACTTC
NA	TRBV5-1	NA	TRBJ2-5	CASSRTRDDQETQYF	TGCGCCAGCAGCCGCACCCGGGACGACCAAGAGACCCAGTACTTC
few	TRBV6-5	NA	TRBJ2-1	CATSGYNNEQFF	TGTGCCACCTCGGGGTATAACAATGAGCAGTTCTTC
few	TRBV18	NA	TRBJ1-2	CASSPLGTGLYGYTF	TGTGCCAGCTCACCACTCGGAACAGGTCTTTATGGCTACACCTTC
many	TRBV15	TRBD1	TRBJ2-5	CATSRDRVQETQYF	TGTGCCACCAGTCGGGACAGGGTTCAAGAGACCCAGTACTTC
NA	TRBV7-9	NA	TRBJ1-1	CASSLVRGDTEAFF	TGTGCCAGCAGCTTAGTGAGGGGGGACACTGAAGCTTTCTTT
NA	TRBV20-1	NA	TRBJ1-5	CSATGPGGQPQHF	TGCAGTGCGACAGGTCCGGGGGGTCAGCCCCAGCATTTT
NA	TRBV9	NA	TRBJ1-4	CASSPWQGSEKLFF	TGTGCCAGCAGCCCCTGGCAGGGTAGCGAAAAACTGTTTTTT
few	TRBV28	TRBD1	TRBJ1-2	CASSLQGASYGYTF	TGTGCCAGCAGTTTACAGGGGGCCAGCTATGGCTACACCTTC
many	TRBV4-1	TRBD1	TRBJ2-7	CASSHDPGQGKYEQYF	TGCGCCAGCAGCCATGATCCGGGACAGGGAAAATACGAGCAGTACTTC
NA	TRBV5-1	TRBD2	TRBJ2-7	CASSLEASGRNGEQYF	TGCGCCAGCAGCTTGGAGGCTAGCGGGAGAAATGGCGAGCAGTACTTC
few	TRBV3-1	TRBD2	TRBJ2-7	CASSRTSGSWSYEQYF	TGTGCCAGCAGCCGGACTAGCGGGAGCTGGTCCTACGAGCAGTACTTC
NA	TRBV20-1	NA	TRBJ1-4	CSAQAGSTNEKLFF	TGCAGTGCGCAGGCAGGCTCAACTAATGAAAAACTGTTTTTT
few	TRBV20-1	NA	TRBJ1-5	CSARAGSKEGQPQHF	TGCAGTGCTAGAGCCGGGTCTAAGGAAGGTCAGCCCCAGCATTTT
NA	TRBV7-2	TRBD2	TRBJ2-1	CASSLGASGVYNEQFF	TGTGCCAGCAGCTTAGGGGCTAGCGGGGTCTACAATGAGCAGTTCTTC
few	TRBV6-2/TRBV6-3	TRBD1	TRBJ2-1	CASSAGGSMWEFF	TGTGCCAGCAGCGCAGGGGGCTCCATGTGGGAGTTCTTC
NA	TRBV28	NA	TRBJ1-2	CASSQSRLYGYTF	TGTGCCAGCAGTCAAAGCAGACTCTATGGCTACACCTTC
NA	TRBV27	NA	TRBJ2-2	CASSLRVFTGELFF	TGTGCCAGCAGTTTGAGGGTCTTCACCGGGGAGCTGTTTTTT
NA	TRBV6-1	TRBD2	TRBJ2-6	CASSLLAGGAGANVLTF	TGTGCCAGCAGCCTACTAGCGGGAGGGGCTGGGGCCAACGTCCTGACTTTC
few	TRBV5-1	NA	TRBJ2-7	CASSLGVGYYEQYF	TGCGCCAGCAGCTTGGGGGTCGGGTACTACGAGCAGTACTTC
NA	TRBV7-9	NA	TRBJ2-7	CASSPSGTWKYF	TGTGCCAGCAGCCCTTCTGGGACATGGAAGTACTTC
once	TRBV29-1	NA	TRBJ1-2	CSVAMLAGEVGYTF	TGCAGCGTTGCAATGCTCGCAGGGGAAGTTGGCTACACCTTC
few	TRBV3-1	TRBD2	TRBJ2-1	CASSQIAGIYNEQFF	TGTGCCAGCAGCCAAATAGCGGGGATTTACAATGAGCAGTTCTTC
few	TRBV20-1	NA	TRBJ1-6	CSARDYGSAIYNSPLHF	TGCAGTGCTAGAGATTATGGGTCCGCCATCTATAATTCACCCCTCCACTTT
few	TRBV15	NA	TRBJ2-7	CATSRVPLSYEQYF	TGTGCCACCAGCAGAGTGCCCCTCTCCTACGAGCAGTACTTC
NA	TRBV7-9	NA	TRBJ1-2	CASSRRLIYYGYTF	TGTGCCAGCAGCCGAAGGCTTATCTACTATGGCTACACCTTC
NA	TRBV20-1	TRBD2	TRBJ2-3	CSATIGGTTSGMGDTQYF	TGCAGTGCCACCATTGGGGGAACGACTAGCGGGATGGGAGATACGCAGTATTTT
few	TRBV27	NA	TRBJ1-1	CASCPSSPGLRGDTEAFF	TGTGCCAGCTGCCCCTCATCCCCAGGGCTGAGGGGAGACACTGAAGCTTTCTTT
few	TRBV7-6	TRBD1	TRBJ2-7	CASSSTGAPPYEQYF	TGTGCCAGCAGCTCGACAGGGGCCCCCCCTTACGAGCAGTACTTC
NA	TRBV29-1	TRBD1	TRBJ1-4	CSVQGGTDATNEKLFF	TGCAGCGTTCAGGGGGGGACAGATGCAACTAATGAAAAACTGTTTTTT
many	TRBV2	NA	TRBJ1-2	CASSVQGLNYGYTF	TGTGCCAGCAGTGTCCAGGGGTTAAACTATGGCTACACCTTC
once	TRBV2	TRBD1	TRBJ1-2	CASSGATGGDYGYTF	TGTGCCAGCAGTGGAGCCACAGGGGGAGACTATGGCTACACCTTC
NA	TRBV6-1	NA	TRBJ1-4	CASSKQTVPGNEKLFF	TGTGCCAGCAGCAAGCAGACAGTGCCGGGTAATGAAAAACTGTTTTTT
NA	TRBV3-1	NA	TRBJ2-1	CASSQGGWFIEQFF	TGTGCCAGCAGCCAAGGAGGATGGTTTATTGAGCAGTTCTTC
NA	TRBV27	TRBD2	TRBJ2-3	CASSFYGGATDTQYF	TGTGCCAGCAGTTTCTACGGGGGGGCCACAGATACGCAGTATTTT
few	TRBV28	NA	TRBJ2-5	CASSSRGTETQYF	TGTGCCAGCAGTTCCCGTGGGACGGAGACCCAGTACTTC
NA	TRBV5-1	TRBD1	TRBJ1-2	CASSLGGDRPSYGYTF	TGCGCCAGCAGCTTGGGGGGGGACAGGCCCTCCTATGGCTACACCTTC
NA	TRBV6-1	NA	TRBJ1-2	CASNEFGGYGYTF	TGTGCCAGCAATGAGTTTGGGGGGTATGGCTATACCTTC
once	TRBV7-2	NA	TRBJ2-5	CASSVVRGRETQYF	TGTGCCAGCAGCGTAGTCAGGGGCAGGGAGACCCAGTACTTC
many	TRBV4-2	NA	TRBJ2-7	CASSQAGGVGDEQYF	TGTGCCAGCAGCCAAGCCGGCGGGGTAGGTGACGAGCAGTACTTC
many	TRBV29-1	NA	TRBJ1-2	CSAQTGTKDGYTF	TGCAGCGCCCAAACCGGGACTAAAGATGGCTACACCTTC
few	TRBV12-3/TRBV12-4	TRBD2	TRBJ2-7	CASSLRAPGAGGFYEQYF	TGTGCCAGCAGTTTACGGGCCCCCGGCGCGGGAGGTTTCTACGAGCAGTACTTC
NA	TRBV19	TRBD2	TRBJ2-4	CASSPLAGAILAKNIQYF	TGTGCCAGTAGCCCTCTAGCGGGAGCGATACTAGCCAAAAACATTCAGTACTTC
few	TRBV20-1	TRBD1	TRBJ1-1	CSASPQVHRQGNTEAFF	TGCAGTGCCAGTCCTCAGGTCCACCGACAGGGGAACACTGAAGCTTTCTTT
NA	TRBV20-1	NA	TRBJ1-1	CSARDMEIQGKGEAFF	TGCAGTGCTAGAGATATGGAGATTCAGGGGAAAGGTGAAGCTTTCTTT
NA	TRBV3-1	TRBD2	TRBJ2-6	CASSREGPNNSGANVLTF	TGTGCCAGCAGCCGGGAGGGACCAAACAACTCTGGGGCCAACGTCCTGACTTTC
few	TRBV10-3	NA	TRBJ2-7	CAISESTRGRDYEQYF	TGTGCCATCAGTGAGTCGACACGGGGGCGAGACTACGAGCAGTACTTC
NA	TRBV3-1	TRBD2	TRBJ2-5	CASSLGLAGGPGETQYF	TGTGCCAGCAGCCTTGGACTAGCGGGGGGGCCTGGGGAGACCCAGTACTTC
few	TRBV15	TRBD1	TRBJ1-4	CATSREQGGNEKLFF	TGTGCCACCAGCAGGGAACAGGGGGGTAATGAAAAACTGTTTTTT
NA	TRBV20-1	TRBD2	TRBJ2-2	CSACLAGANTGELFF	TGCAGTGCTTGTCTAGCGGGGGCGAACACCGGGGAGCTGTTTTTT
NA	TRBV25-1	NA	TRBJ1-1	CASRAGHLMNTEAFF	TGTGCCAGCAGAGCGGGACATCTCATGAACACTGAAGCTTTCTTT
NA	TRBV20-1	NA	TRBJ2-3	CRAQDSQESTDTQYF	TGCAGGGCCCAGGACAGCCAGGAGAGCACAGATACGCAGTATTTT
many	TRBV10-3	TRBD1	TRBJ2-5	CAISESPRDRGWETQYF	TGTGCCATCAGTGAGTCGCCCCGGGACAGGGGTTGGGAGACCCAGTACTTC